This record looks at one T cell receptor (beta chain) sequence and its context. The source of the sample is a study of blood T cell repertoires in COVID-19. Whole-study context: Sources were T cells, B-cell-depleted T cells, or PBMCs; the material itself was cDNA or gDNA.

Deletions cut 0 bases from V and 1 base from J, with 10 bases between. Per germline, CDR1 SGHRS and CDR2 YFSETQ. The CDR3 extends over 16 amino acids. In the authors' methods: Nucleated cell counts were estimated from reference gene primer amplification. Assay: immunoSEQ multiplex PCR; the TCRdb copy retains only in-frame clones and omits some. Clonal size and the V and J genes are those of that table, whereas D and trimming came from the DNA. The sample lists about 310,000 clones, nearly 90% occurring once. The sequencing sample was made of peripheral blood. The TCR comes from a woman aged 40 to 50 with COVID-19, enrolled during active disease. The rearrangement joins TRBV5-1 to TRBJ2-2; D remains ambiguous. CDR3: CASSLGQAVNTGELFF. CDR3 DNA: TGCGCCAGCAGCTTGGGGCAGGCAGTGAACACCGGGGAGCTGTTTTTT.